One and the same sample provided the 15 T cell receptor beta chains below, sequenced in a study of Graves' ophthalmopathy and Graves' hyperthyroidism. The sequenced template was RNA, covering the TCR beta CDR3 region. Second-round multiplex PCR came after a first-round RT-PCR that employed HTBI primers. In TCRdb, the multiplex PCR reads were re-called with MiXCR into one record per CDR3 protein. This repertoire shows about 740,000 distinct CDR3 sequences, 35% to 50% found once; its top ten account for around 40%. Sample: peripheral blood. These receptors all stem from an adult man with Graves' ophthalmopathy.

The V gene is TRBV29-1, the J gene TRBJ1-1; 10 bases fit TRBD1. With V trimmed by 4 bases and J by 4 bases, 6 bases remained unmatched. Germline loops: CDR1 SQVTM, CDR2 ANQGSEA. The CDR3 is made up of 14 amino acids. CDR3 loop: CSVVGQGTGTEAFF. The CDR3 DNA sequence: TGCAGCGTTGTGGGACAGGGGACGGGCACTGAAGCTTTCTTT.

This clonotype was counted at least ten times. V and J are TRBV11-2 and TRBJ2-7; 9 bases map to TRBD1. Germline lookup yields CDR1 SGHAT and CDR2 FQNNGV. The CDR3 length is 16 residues. The junction had 6 bases not matched to a gene; V was cut back by 1 base and J by 2 bases. The chain's CDR3 is CASSLGSGTGTYEQYF. CDR3 in DNA: TGTGCCAGCAGCTTAGGTTCCGGGACAGGGACCTACGAGCAGTACTTC.

The chain joins TRBV14 to TRBJ2-2; 10 bases are a match to TRBD2. The CDR3 is made up of 18 amino acids. The junction had 9 bases not matched to a gene; V was cut back by 1 base and J by 4 bases. The germline V gene has CDR1 SGHDN and CDR2 FVKESK. CDR3 nucleotide sequence: TGTGCCAGCAGCCAAGTTTTCGGAGCGGGGGGGCGCACCGGGGAGCTGTTTTTT. This translates into CASSQVFGAGGRTGELFF.

This chain connects TRBV2 to TRBJ1-2; tentative D call: TRBD1 (5 bases). Germline assignment: CDR1 SNHLY and CDR2 FYNNEI. The germline V and J ends were trimmed by 5 bases and 2 bases, with 9 bases remaining between them. This CDR3 comprises 13 residues. The CDR3 DNA is TGTGCCAGCAGTTCAGGGTACAACTATGGCTACACCTTC. This codes for CASSSGYNYGYTF.

The chain joins TRBV4-1 to TRBJ2-5, with 8 positions matching TRBD1. J lost 6 bases, V lost 0 bases, and 6 bases had no gene match. CDR3 size: 15 residues. Germline CDR1 is MGHRA and CDR2 is YSYEKL. The CDR3 is CASSQDKAGGQTQYF. CDR3 coding DNA: TGCGCCAGCAGCCAAGATAAGGCAGGGGGCCAGACCCAGTACTTC.

This clonotype has a handful of counts. The gene calls are TRBV7-8 and TRBJ2-7; 12 bases align to TRBD1. The CDR3 contains 16 residues. Trimming cost V 5 bases and J 5 bases; bases outside gene matches: 10. Germline V gene data show CDR1 as SGHVS and CDR2 as FQNEAQ. CDR3 protein: CASSLYRDRGPNEQYF. In DNA, the CDR3 is TGTGCCAGCAGCCTTTACCGGGACAGGGGGCCGAACGAGCAGTACTTC.

This clonotype has ten or more counts. This chain joins TRBV7-8 and TRBJ1-4; no definite D call. CDR1 SGHVS and CDR2 FQNEAQ come from the germline V gene. The CDR3 has 15 residues. V dropped 5 bases and J dropped 0 bases, with 10 bases sitting between them. The CDR3 loop reads CASSQEGTTNEKLFF. The CDR3 DNA follows: TGTGCCAGCAGCCAGGAAGGAACAACTAATGAAAAACTGTTTTTT.

This clonotype has more than one count but fewer than ten. The chain combines TRBV28 with TRBJ2-7; the match to TRBD1 covers 8 bases. Unmatched junction bases numbered 10, after V lost 6 bases and J lost 6 bases. This CDR3 has 14 amino acids. The germline gives CDR1 MDHEN, CDR2 SYDVKM. CDR3 sequence reads: CASRSGTGYAEQYF. CDR3 DNA: TGTGCCAGCAGGTCCGGGACAGGATACGCCGAGCAGTACTTC.

The chain joins TRBV12-3 or TRBV12-4 to TRBJ1-4; 11 bases map to TRBD1. The CDR3 extends over 17 amino acids. With V trimmed by 6 bases and J by 3 bases, 9 bases remained unmatched. CDR3 DNA: TGTGCCAGCAGGCCCCGGGACAGGGGGTGGGCTAATGAAAAACTGTTTTTT. Translation gives CASRPRDRGWANEKLFF.

As DNA, the CDR3 is TGTGCCAGCAGCTTAGCTCCCAGAGGAGGAAGTGAAGCTTTCTTT. Encoded protein: CASSLAPRGGSEAFF. The V call is TRBV7-2, the J call TRBJ1-1; no clear D. The length of the CDR3 is 15 residues. Deletions cut 0 bases from V and 7 bases from J, with 15 bases between. CDR1 and CDR2 (germline): SGHTA, FQGNSA.

This clonotype turned up a few times. V is TRBV2 and J is TRBJ2-6, with a possible D match to TRBD1 (6 bases). The ends were cut back, 5 bases at V and 2 bases at J, with 19 bases in the middle. In germline, CDR1 is SNHLY, CDR2 FYNNEI. The CDR3 spans 18 residues. CDR3 sequence (DNA): TGTGCCAGCAGTCGTTGGGACACCTTTACCGCTGGGGCCAACGTCCTGACTTTC. Its protein is CASSRWDTFTAGANVLTF.

At least ten counts were recorded for this clonotype. The rearrangement uses TRBV7-2 and TRBJ1-4; the D is unclear. The length of the CDR3 is 13 residues. The germline gives CDR1 SGHTA, CDR2 FQGNSA. Trimming pared 1 base from V and 7 bases from J, leaving 7 bases between. The CDR3 bases are TGTGCCAGCAGCTTAGTCGGGATTGAAAAACTGTTTTTT. This gives the protein CASSLVGIEKLFF.

V is TRBV20-1 and J is TRBJ2-2; 7 bases are shared with TRBD2. The CDR3 totals 15 residues. CDR1 and CDR2 from the germline V gene are DFQATT and SNEGSKA (reference sequence). CDR3 sequence: CSVVSSGGNTGELFF. CDR3 DNA sequence: TGCAGCGTTGTCTCTAGCGGAGGGAACACCGGGGAGCTGTTTTTT.

Details on this clonotype: This may arise from a read error, as a much more abundant clone is one base away. Here the CDR3 omits its conserved ending phenylalanine or tryptophan, so a read error is the likely source. This chain joins TRBV7-9 and TRBJ2-5, with a possible D match to TRBD1 (5 bases). CDR3 size: 16 residues. Germline-derived CDR1 and CDR2 are SEHNR and FQNEAQ (reference sequence). V shed 5 bases and J shed 4 bases, with 20 bases lying between them. CDR3 DNA sequence: TGTGCCAGCAGCCTGGTTGTGGGTAGGCAGGGAGAGACCCAGTACTCC. It is translated as CASSLVVGRQGETQYS.

The rearrangement uses TRBV12-3 or TRBV12-4 and TRBJ1-2, with D possibly being TRBD1 (5 bases). The CDR3 sequence is 13 residues long. Between the trimmed V and J ends, which lost 3 bases and 4 bases, there was a span of 9 bases. For the CDR3, the DNA is TGTGCCAGCAGTTTCGCCGGGGGCTATGGCTACACCTTC. This codes for CASSFAGGYGYTF.